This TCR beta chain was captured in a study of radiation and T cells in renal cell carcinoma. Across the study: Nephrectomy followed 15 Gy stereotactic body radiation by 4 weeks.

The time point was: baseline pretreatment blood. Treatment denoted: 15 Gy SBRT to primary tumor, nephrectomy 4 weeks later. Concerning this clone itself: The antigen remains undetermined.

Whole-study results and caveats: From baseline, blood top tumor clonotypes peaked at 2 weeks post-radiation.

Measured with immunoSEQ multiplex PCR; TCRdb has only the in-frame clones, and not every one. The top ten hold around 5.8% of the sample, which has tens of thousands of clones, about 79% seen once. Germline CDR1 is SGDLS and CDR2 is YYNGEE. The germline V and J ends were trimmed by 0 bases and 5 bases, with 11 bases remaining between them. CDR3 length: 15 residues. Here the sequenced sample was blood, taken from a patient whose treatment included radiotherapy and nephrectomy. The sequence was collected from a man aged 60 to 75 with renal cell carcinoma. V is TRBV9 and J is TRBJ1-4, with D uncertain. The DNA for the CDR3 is TGTGCCAGCAGCGTAGCCCCCCTCCCAAATGAAAAACTGTTTTTT. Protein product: CASSVAPLPNEKLFF.